The T cell receptor (beta chain) under discussion was sequenced for a study of cytomegalovirus exposure and HLA in healthy donors. A word on this clone: Its target is not known.

With 3 bases removed from V and 4 bases from J, the gap between germline ends came to 12 bases. This CDR3 spans 13 amino acids. Germline values: CDR1 GTSNPN, CDR2 SVGIG (reference sequence). The study ran its PCR with 60 Vbeta and 13 Jbeta primers. Assay: immunoSEQ multiplex PCR; the TCRdb copy retains only in-frame clones and omits some. The repertoire holds about 210,000 clones, approximately 85% seen once, with roughly 0.26% in the top ten. Whole-study findings and limits: Most TCR beta V segments were productive about 87% or about 30% of the time in an earlier analysis. A missense DCLRE1C variant was associated with V- and J-gene trimming of TCR beta chains in a later analysis, and an independent cohort replicated the association.

The chain couples TRBV30 to TRBJ1-2; D is undetermined. Sequencing input: PBMCs. The clonotype comes from a girl aged 2-15 years in good health and CMV-seronegative. CDR3 nucleotides: TGTGCCTGGAGCCAAAGTATCGGCTATGGCTACACCTTC. Its protein is CAWSQSIGYGYTF.